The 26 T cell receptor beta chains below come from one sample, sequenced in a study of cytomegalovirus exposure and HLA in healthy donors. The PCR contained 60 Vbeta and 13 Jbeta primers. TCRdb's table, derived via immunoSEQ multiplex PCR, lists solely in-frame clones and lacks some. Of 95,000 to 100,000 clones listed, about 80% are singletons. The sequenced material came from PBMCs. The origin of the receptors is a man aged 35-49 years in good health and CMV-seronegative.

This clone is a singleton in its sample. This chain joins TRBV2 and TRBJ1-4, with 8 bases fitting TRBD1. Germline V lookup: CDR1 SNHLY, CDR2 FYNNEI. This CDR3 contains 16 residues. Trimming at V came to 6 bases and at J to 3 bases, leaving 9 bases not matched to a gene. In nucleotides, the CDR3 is TGTGCCAGCAGGAGAGATGCAGGGGGCGCTAATGAAAAACTGTTTTTT. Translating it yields CASRRDAGGANEKLFF.

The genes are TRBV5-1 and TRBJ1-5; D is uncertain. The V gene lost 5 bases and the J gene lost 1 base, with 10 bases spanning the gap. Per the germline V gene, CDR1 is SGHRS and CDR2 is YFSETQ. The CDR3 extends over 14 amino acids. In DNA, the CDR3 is TGCGCCAGCAGACGGGATTCCAGCAATCAGCCCCAGCATTTT. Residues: CASRRDSSNQPQHF.

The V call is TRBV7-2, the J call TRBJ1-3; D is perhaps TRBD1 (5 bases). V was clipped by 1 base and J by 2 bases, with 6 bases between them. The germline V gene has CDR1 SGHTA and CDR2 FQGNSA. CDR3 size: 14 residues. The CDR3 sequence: CASSLDRPGNTIYF. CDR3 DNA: TGTGCCAGCAGCTTAGACAGGCCTGGAAACACCATATATTTT.

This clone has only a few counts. The CDR3 loop is CASSQREGRKTQYF. Written as DNA, the CDR3 is TGTGCCAGCAGTCAGCGGGAGGGCCGGAAGACCCAGTACTTC. The chain carries TRBV25-1 and TRBJ2-5, with TRBD2 matching 10 bases. The CDR3 has 14 residues. Germline-derived CDR1 and CDR2 are MGHDK and SYGVNS. The junction had 6 bases not matched to a gene; V was cut back by 5 bases and J by 6 bases. The full variable domain, completed using reference TRBV25-1 and TRBJ2-5, is EADIYQTPRYLVIGTGKKITLECSQTMGHDKMYWYQQDPGMELHLIHYSYGVNSTEKGDLSSESTVSRIRTEHFPLTLESARPSHTSQYLCASSQREGRKTQYFGPGTRLLVL.

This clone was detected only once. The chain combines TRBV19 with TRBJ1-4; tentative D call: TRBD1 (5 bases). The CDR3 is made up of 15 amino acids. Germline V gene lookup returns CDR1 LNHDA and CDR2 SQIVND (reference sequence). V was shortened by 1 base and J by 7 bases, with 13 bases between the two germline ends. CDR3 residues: CASSIVVDTREKLFF. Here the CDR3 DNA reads TGTGCCAGTAGTATAGTCGTGGACACCCGTGAAAAACTGTTTTTT. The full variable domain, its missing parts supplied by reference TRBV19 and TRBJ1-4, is DGGITQSPKYLFRKEGQNVTLSCEQNLNHDAMYWYRQDPGQGLRLIYYSQIVNDFQKGDIAEGYSVSREKKESFPLTVTSAQKNPTAFYLCASSIVVDTREKLFFGSGTQLSVL.

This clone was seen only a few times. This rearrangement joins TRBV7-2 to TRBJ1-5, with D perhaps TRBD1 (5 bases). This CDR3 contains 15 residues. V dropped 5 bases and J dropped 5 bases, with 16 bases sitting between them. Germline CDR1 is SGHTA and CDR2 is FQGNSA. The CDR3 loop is CASSPLIQDDQPQHF. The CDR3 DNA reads TGTGCCAGCAGCCCGCTGATACAGGATGATCAGCCCCAGCATTTT.

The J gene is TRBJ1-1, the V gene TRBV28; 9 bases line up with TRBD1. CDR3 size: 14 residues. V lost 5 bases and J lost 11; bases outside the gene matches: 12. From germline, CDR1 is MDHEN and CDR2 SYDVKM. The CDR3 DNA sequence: TGTGCCAGCAGTCCTACCACAGGGGGCGCGTGGGCTTTCTTT. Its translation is CASSPTTGGAWAFF.

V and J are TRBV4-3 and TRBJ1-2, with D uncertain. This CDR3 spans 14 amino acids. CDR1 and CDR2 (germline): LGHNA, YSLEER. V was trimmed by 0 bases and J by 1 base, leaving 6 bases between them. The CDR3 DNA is TGCGCCAGCAGCCAAGATCCGGTTAACTATGGCTACACCTTC. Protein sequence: CASSQDPVNYGYTF.

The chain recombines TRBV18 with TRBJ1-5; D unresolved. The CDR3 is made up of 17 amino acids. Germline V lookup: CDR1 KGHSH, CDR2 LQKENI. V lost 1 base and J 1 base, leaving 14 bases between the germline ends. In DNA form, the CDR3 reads TGTGCCAGCTCACCACTGTCGGGTTCGGAAAGCAATCAGCCCCAGCATTTT. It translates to CASSPLSGSESNQPQHF.

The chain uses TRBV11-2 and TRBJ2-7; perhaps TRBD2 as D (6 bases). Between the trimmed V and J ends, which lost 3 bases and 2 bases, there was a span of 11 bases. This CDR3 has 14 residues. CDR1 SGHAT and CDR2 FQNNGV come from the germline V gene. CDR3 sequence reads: CASSFGRGPYEQYF. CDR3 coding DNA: TGTGCCAGCAGCTTCGGGCGGGGTCCCTACGAGCAGTACTTC. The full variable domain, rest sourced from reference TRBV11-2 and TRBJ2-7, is EAGVAQSPRYKIIEKRQSVAFWCNPISGHATLYWYQQILGQGPKLLIQFQNNGVVDDSQLPKDRFSAERLKGVDSTLKIQPAKLEDSAVYLCASSFGRGPYEQYFGPGTRLTVT.

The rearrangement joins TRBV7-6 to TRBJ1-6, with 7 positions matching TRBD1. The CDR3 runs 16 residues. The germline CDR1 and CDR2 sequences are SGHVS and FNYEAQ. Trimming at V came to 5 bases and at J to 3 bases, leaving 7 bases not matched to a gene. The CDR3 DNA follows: TGTGCCAGCAGCCGATCAGGGGACAGCTATAATTCACCCCTCCACTTT. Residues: CASSRSGDSYNSPLHF.

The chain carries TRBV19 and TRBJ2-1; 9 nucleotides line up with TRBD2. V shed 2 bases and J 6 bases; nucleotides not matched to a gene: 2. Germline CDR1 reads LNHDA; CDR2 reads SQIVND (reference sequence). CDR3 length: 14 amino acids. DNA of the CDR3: TGTGCCAGTAGTATACTAGCGGGGAGCAATGAGCAGTTCTTC. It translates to CASSILAGSNEQFF.

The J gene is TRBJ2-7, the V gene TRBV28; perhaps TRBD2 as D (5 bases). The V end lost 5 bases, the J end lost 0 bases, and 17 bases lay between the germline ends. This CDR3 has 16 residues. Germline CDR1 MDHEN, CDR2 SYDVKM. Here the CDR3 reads CASSPSLGFNSYEQYF. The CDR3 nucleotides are TGTGCCAGCAGTCCATCACTAGGGTTCAACTCCTACGAGCAGTACTTC.

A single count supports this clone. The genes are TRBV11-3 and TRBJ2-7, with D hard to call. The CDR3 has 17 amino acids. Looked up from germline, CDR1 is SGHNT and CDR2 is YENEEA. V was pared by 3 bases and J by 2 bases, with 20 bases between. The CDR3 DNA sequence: TGTGCCAGCAGCTTTCCCGTAACCTTAAGCGTCCCCTACGAGCAGTACTTC. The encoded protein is CASSFPVTLSVPYEQYF.

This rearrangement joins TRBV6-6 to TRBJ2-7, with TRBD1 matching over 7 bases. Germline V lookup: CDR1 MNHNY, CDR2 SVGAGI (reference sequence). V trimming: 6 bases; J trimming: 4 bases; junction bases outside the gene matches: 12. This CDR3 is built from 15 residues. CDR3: CASSSGQEVGYEQYF. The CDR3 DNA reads TGTGCCAGCAGCTCTGGACAGGAAGTTGGGTACGAGCAGTACTTC.

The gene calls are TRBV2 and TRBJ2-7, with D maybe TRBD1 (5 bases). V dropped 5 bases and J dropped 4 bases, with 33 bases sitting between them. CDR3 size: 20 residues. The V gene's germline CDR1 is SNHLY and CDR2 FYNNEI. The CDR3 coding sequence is TGTGCCAGCAGTCGTTTTAATGGGCCCCAGGGCGATAGGCCCCCATACGAGCAGTACTTC. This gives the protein CASSRFNGPQGDRPPYEQYF.

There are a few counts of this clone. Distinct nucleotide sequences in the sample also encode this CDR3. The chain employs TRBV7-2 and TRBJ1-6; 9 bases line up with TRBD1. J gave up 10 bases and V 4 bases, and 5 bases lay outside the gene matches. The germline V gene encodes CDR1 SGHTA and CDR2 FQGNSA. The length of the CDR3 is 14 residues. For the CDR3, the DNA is TGTGCCAGCAGCTCGGGACAGGGAAACTCACCCCTCCACTTT. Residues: CASSSGQGNSPLHF.

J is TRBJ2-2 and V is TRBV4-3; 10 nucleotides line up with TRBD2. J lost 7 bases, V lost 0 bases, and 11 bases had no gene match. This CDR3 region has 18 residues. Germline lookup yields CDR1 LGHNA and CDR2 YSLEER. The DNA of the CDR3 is TGCGCCAGCAGCCAAGAAGTTCCCCTAGCGGGGGTAAGCGGGGAGCTGTTTTTT. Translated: CASSQEVPLAGVSGELFF.

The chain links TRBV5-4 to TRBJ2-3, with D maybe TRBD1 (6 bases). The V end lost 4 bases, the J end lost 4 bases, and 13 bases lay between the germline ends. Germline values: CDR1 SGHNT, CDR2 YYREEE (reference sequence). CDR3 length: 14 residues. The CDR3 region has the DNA TGTGCCAGCAGCGCCCCAAGGGGGTCAGATACGCAGTATTTT. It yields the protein CASSAPRGSDTQYF.

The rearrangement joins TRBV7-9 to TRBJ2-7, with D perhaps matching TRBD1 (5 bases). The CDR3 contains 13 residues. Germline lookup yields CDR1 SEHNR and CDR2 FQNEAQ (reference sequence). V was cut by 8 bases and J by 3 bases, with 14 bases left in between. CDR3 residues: CASGWATDYEQYF. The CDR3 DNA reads TGTGCCAGCGGCTGGGCGACAGACTACGAGCAGTACTTC.

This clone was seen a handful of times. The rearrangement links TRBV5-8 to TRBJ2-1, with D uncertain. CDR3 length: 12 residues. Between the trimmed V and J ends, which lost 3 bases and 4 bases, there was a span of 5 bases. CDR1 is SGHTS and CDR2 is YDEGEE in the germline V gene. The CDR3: CASSSQYNEQFF. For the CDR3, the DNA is TGTGCCAGCAGCTCACAGTACAATGAGCAGTTCTTC.

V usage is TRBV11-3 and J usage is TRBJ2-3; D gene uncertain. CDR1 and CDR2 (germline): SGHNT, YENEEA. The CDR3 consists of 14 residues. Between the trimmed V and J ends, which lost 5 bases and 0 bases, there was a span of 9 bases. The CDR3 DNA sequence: TGTGCCAGCAGCCCGGCGGCGAGCACAGATACGCAGTATTTT. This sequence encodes CASSPAASTDTQYF.

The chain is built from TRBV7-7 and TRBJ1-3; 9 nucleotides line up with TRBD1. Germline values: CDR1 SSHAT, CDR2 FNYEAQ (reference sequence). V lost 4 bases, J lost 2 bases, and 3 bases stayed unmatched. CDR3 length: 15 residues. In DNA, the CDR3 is TGTGCCAGCAGCTCGCACAGGGGGCCTGGAAACACCATATATTTT. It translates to CASSSHRGPGNTIYF.

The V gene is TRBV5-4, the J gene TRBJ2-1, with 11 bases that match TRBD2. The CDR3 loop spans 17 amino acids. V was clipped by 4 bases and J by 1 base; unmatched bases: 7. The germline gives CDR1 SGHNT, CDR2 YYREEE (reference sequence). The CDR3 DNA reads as TGTGCCAGCAGCGGACTAGCGGGCCGCAATTCCTACAATGAGCAGTTCTTC. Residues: CASSGLAGRNSYNEQFF. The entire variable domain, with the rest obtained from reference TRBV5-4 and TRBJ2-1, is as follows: ETGVTQSPTHLIKTRGQQVTLRCSSQSGHNTVSWYQQALGQGPQFIFQYYREEENGRGNFPPRFSGLQFPNYSSELNVNALELDDSALYLCASSGLAGRNSYNEQFFGPGTRLTVL.

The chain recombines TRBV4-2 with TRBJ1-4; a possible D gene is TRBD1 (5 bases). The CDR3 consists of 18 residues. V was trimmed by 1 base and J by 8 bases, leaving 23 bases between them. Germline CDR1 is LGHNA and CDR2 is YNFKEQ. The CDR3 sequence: CASSQGDLPGAVAEKLFF. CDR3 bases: TGTGCCAGCAGCCAAGGTGACCTCCCTGGGGCGGTGGCGGAAAAACTGTTTTTT.

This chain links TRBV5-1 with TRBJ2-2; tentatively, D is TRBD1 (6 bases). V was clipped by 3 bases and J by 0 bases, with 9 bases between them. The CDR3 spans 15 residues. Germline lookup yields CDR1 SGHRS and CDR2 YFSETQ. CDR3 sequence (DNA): TGCGCCAGCAGCTGGACAGATGCGAACACCGGGGAGCTGTTTTTT. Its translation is CASSWTDANTGELFF.